What follows describes a single T cell receptor beta chain. Libraries were prepared by immunoSEQ multiplex PCR; TCRdb keeps only in-frame clonotypes and omits some of them. The sample contains over 250,000 clones, roughly 86% of which appear only once. This specimen comes from a study of blood T cell repertoires in COVID-19. Study-wide background: Whether acute or convalescent, the COVID-19 samples came from the United States, Italy and Spain.

The germline V gene has CDR1 PRHDT and CDR2 FYEKMQ (reference sequence). Losses at the gene ends were 0 bases for V and 4 bases for J; bases not matched to a gene: 3. The CDR3 length is 15 residues. This TCR derives from a woman aged 30 to 39 with acute or convalescent COVID-19. Sequenced: peripheral blood. The chain couples TRBV13 to TRBJ2-5; 9 bases line up with TRBD2. This CDR3 reads CASSLGLAGAETQYF. In nucleotides, the CDR3 is TGTGCCAGCAGCTTAGGGTTAGCGGGAGCAGAGACCCAGTACTTC. Supplemented by reference TRBV13 and TRBJ2-5, the full variable domain reads AAGVIQSPRHLIKEKRETATLKCYPIPRHDTVYWYQQGPGQDPQFLISFYEKMQSDKGSIPDRFSAQQFSDYHSELNMSSLELGDSALYFCASSLGLAGAETQYFGPGTRLLVL.